This T cell receptor (beta chain) was identified in a study of blood T cell repertoires in COVID-19. Germline V lookup: CDR1 LGHDT, CDR2 YNNKEL (reference sequence). J gave up 3 bases and V 4 bases, and 9 bases lay outside the gene matches. This CDR3 region has 16 residues. Only in-frame clones appear in the TCRdb table, and some are missing; sequencing was by immunoSEQ multiplex PCR. The sample holds 270,000 or so clones, roughly 86% seen once. The clonotype was recovered from a woman under 30 who had recovered from COVID-19. Specimen: PBMCs or T cells enriched from blood (not recorded which). The chain links TRBV3-1 (or the pseudogene TRBV3-2) to TRBJ2-7; 10 nucleotides match TRBD2. The CDR3 nucleotides read TGTGCCAGCAGCCGACGGAGGGTAGCGGGAGGCTACGAGCAGTACTTC. Protein: CASSRRRVAGGYEQYF.